Listed below are T cell receptor beta chains from one sample, sequenced in a study of blood T cells in healthy people across ages. One entry per CDR3 protein, called by TCRdb with MiXCR from the 5' RACE reads. The sample has 1.5 million to 2 million distinct CDR3 sequences; 49% are singletons. Sequencing input: blood. The origin of the receptors is a woman between 35 and 50 years old in good health. The CDR3 runs from the conserved cysteine through the conserved F or W. D genes are given only for firm matches. Clone size is given for some rows only: seen once, a few or many times, or a class if the clone is expanded.

clone size	V gene	D gene	J gene	CDR3 protein	CDR3 DNA
NA	TRBV12-3/TRBV12-4	TRBD1	TRBJ1-6	CASSPGTDSPLHF	TGTGCCAGCAGTCCCGGGACAGACTCACCCCTCCACTTT
NA	TRBV5-1	NA	TRBJ2-5	CASSSGLTLQETQYF	TGCGCCAGCAGCTCAGGACTAACCCTACAAGAGACCCAGTACTTC
few	TRBV27	NA	TRBJ2-3	CASSRPGTSTDTQYF	TGTGCCAGCAGCCGTCCGGGGACTAGCACAGATACGCAGTATTTT
few	TRBV6-6	NA	TRBJ1-2	CASSSATNYGYTF	TGTGCCAGCAGTTCGGCCACCAACTATGGCTACACCTTC
NA	TRBV24-1	NA	TRBJ2-1	CATSDHGGSNEQFF	TGTGCCACCAGTGATCACGGTGGATCCAATGAGCAGTTCTTC
once	TRBV19	TRBD1	TRBJ2-1	CASHSSTGGSYNEQFF	TGTGCCAGCCATTCAAGTACAGGGGGCTCCTACAATGAGCAGTTCTTC
NA	TRBV20-1	NA	TRBJ2-1	CSDRDRQENNEQFF	TGCAGTGACAGAGACCGGCAGGAGAACAATGAGCAGTTCTTC
NA	TRBV29-1	NA	TRBJ1-2	CSASGPGVDSNYGYTF	TGCAGCGCGTCGGGACCAGGGGTAGACTCTAACTATGGCTACACCTTC
NA	TRBV6-1	NA	TRBJ2-3	CASSLMTGTFDTQYF	TGTGCCAGCAGCCTGATGACAGGCACTTTTGATACGCAGTATTTT
NA	TRBV29-1	NA	TRBJ2-7	CSAAGLGIGYYEQYF	TGCAGCGCCGCGGGGTTGGGAATAGGTTACTACGAGCAGTACTTC
NA	TRBV11-2	TRBD2	TRBJ2-4	CASSLARGGAEEQYF	TGTGCCAGCAGCTTAGCTCGCGGGGGGGCTGAAGAGCAGTACTTC
NA	TRBV6-6	TRBD1	TRBJ2-5	CATFRQGLYNEQYF	TGTGCCACCTTCAGACAGGGCCTCTACAATGAGCAGTACTTC
NA	TRBV6-5	TRBD1	TRBJ2-7	CASSYSNTGGCEQYF	TGTGCCAGCAGTTACTCAAACACAGGGGGATGCGAGCAGTACTTC
NA	TRBV6-2/TRBV6-3	NA	TRBJ2-5	CASSGTPGRETQYF	TGTGCCAGCAGTGGGACCCCTGGTCGGGAGACCCAGTACTTC
once	TRBV3-1	NA	TRBJ2-1	CASGQEEGEQFF	TGTGCCAGCGGACAAGAGGAAGGAGAGCAGTTCTTC
NA	TRBV9	NA	TRBJ1-1	CASSVGSARPKMNTEAFF	TGTGCCAGCAGCGTAGGTTCGGCAAGGCCAAAAATGAACACTGAAGCTTTCTTT
NA	TRBV6-6	TRBD2	TRBJ2-7	CASSSTSETEYF	TGTGCCAGCAGTTCGACTAGCGAGACCGAGTACTTC
NA	TRBV7-9	TRBD2	TRBJ2-5	CASRTRGGMETQYF	TGTGCCAGCAGGACACGGGGGGGGATGGAGACCCAGTACTTC
NA	TRBV7-9	TRBD1	TRBJ1-4	CASIQTGGHEKLFF	TGTGCCAGCATCCAGACAGGGGGGCATGAAAAACTGTTTTTT
few	TRBV5-1	TRBD2	TRBJ2-1	CASSGGTSGGQFF	TGCGCCAGCAGCGGAGGGACTAGCGGGGGCCAGTTCTTC
NA	TRBV15	NA	TRBJ2-7	CATRTALHSYEQYF	TGTGCCACCCGGACAGCTCTTCATTCCTACGAGCAGTACTTC
many	TRBV7-2	NA	TRBJ2-3	CASSLEGGGTQYF	TGTGCCAGCAGCTTAGAGGGGGGAGGTACGCAGTATTTT
NA	TRBV3-1	NA	TRBJ2-7	CASSQESFYEQYF	TGTGCCAGCAGCCAAGAAAGTTTCTACGAGCAGTACTTC
NA	TRBV20-1	NA	TRBJ2-7	CSASLPGSYEQYF	TGCAGTGCTTCATTGCCGGGGTCCTACGAGCAGTACTTC
NA	TRBV20-1	NA	TRBJ2-5	CSARDRGAQETQYF	TGCAGTGCTAGAGATAGAGGGGCGCAAGAGACCCAGTACTTC
few	TRBV7-2	TRBD2	TRBJ2-3	CASSSLGLAGGFGDTQYF	TGTGCCAGCAGCTCCCTCGGACTAGCGGGTGGATTTGGAGATACGCAGTATTTT
NA	TRBV7-2	TRBD2	TRBJ2-7	CASSSAGGAKFYEQYF	TGTGCCAGCAGTTCAGCGGGGGGCGCGAAATTCTACGAGCAGTACTTC
NA	TRBV6-1	TRBD1	TRBJ2-1	CASRQQGALYNEQFF	TGTGCCAGCAGGCAACAGGGGGCCCTCTACAATGAGCAGTTCTTC
NA	TRBV6-6	TRBD2	TRBJ2-7	CASTGLAGEKYEQYF	TGTGCCAGCACCGGACTAGCGGGGGAAAAGTACGAGCAGTACTTC
NA	TRBV6-6	NA	TRBJ1-1	CASSPPPQGELAFF	TGTGCCAGCAGTCCCCCCCCGCAGGGAGAGTTAGCTTTCTTT
NA	TRBV5-5	NA	TRBJ2-7	CASLRRGGVGEQYF	TGTGCCAGTCTGCGGAGGGGGGGTGTGGGCGAGCAGTACTTC
NA	TRBV29-1	NA	TRBJ2-7	CSVERAGAYEQYF	TGCAGCGTTGAACGTGCTGGTGCGTACGAGCAGTACTTC
many	TRBV2	TRBD2	TRBJ2-5	CASRGTSGGETQYF	TGTGCCAGCCGGGGGACTAGCGGGGGAGAGACCCAGTACTTC
few	TRBV20-1	NA	TRBJ2-5	CSARDYGGGETQYF	TGCAGTGCTAGAGATTACGGGGGTGGAGAGACCCAGTACTTC
NA	TRBV7-9	NA	TRBJ2-1	CASSLGWREGDEQFF	TGTGCCAGCAGCTTAGGATGGCGAGAGGGAGATGAGCAGTTCTTC
few	TRBV4-3	NA	TRBJ2-1	CASRKGQGTHGNEQFF	TGCGCCAGCAGAAAGGGGCAGGGGACACACGGGAATGAGCAGTTCTTC
NA	TRBV4-1	TRBD1	TRBJ1-2	CASSGGQGFGYTF	TGCGCCAGCAGCGGGGGACAGGGGTTTGGCTACACCTTC
NA	TRBV3-1	NA	TRBJ2-7	CASSQNGGGEQYF	TGTGCCAGCAGCCAAAACGGGGGAGGCGAGCAGTACTTC
few	TRBV27	TRBD1	TRBJ2-7	CASSRTGGESYEQYF	TGTGCCAGCAGTAGGACAGGGGGCGAATCCTACGAGCAGTACTTC
NA	TRBV6-2/TRBV6-3	TRBD1	TRBJ1-2	CASSYYGTGRRTRGYTF	TGTGCCAGCAGTTACTACGGGACAGGGAGGCGAACACGTGGCTACACCTTC
NA	TRBV20-1	NA	TRBJ2-2	CSGRLVGTGELFF	TGCAGTGGTAGACTAGTCGGCACCGGGGAGCTGTTTTTT
NA	TRBV9	NA	TRBJ1-2	CASSVGARNYGYTF	TGTGCCAGCAGCGTCGGGGCACGCAACTATGGCTACACCTTC
NA	TRBV7-2	NA	TRBJ2-3	CASSSFTVGTDTQYF	TGTGCCAGCAGCTCATTTACGGTGGGCACAGATACGCAGTATTTT
NA	TRBV7-9	NA	TRBJ1-4	CASSRLGGPATNEKLFF	TGTGCCAGCAGCCGTCTCGGGGGCCCTGCAACTAATGAAAAACTGTTTTTT
few	TRBV5-1	NA	TRBJ1-2	CASSVDGRDYGYTF	TGCGCCAGCAGCGTGGACGGACGGGACTATGGCTACACCTTC
NA	TRBV20-1	NA	TRBJ2-7	CSARDGAVMGEQYF	TGCAGTGCTAGAGATGGGGCAGTGATGGGAGAGCAGTACTTC
NA	TRBV7-2	NA	TRBJ2-5	CASSLLSLLEQYF	TGTGCCAGCAGCTTATTAAGTCTACTTGAGCAGTACTTC
once	TRBV7-6	TRBD2	TRBJ2-3	CASSLGLIKRGMKDTQYF	TGTGCCAGCAGCTTAGGCCTAATCAAGCGGGGGATGAAAGATACGCAGTATTTT